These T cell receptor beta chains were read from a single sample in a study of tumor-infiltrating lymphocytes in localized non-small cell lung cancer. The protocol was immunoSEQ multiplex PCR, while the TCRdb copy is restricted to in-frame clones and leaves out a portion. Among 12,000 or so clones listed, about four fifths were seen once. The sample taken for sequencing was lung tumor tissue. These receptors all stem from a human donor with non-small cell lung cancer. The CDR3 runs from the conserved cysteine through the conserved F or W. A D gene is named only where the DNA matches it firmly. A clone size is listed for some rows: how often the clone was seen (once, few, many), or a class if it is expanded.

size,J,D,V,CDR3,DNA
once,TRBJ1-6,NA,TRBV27,CASRLRDNLSPLHF,TGTGCCAGCAGGCTCCGGGACAACCTATCACCCCTCCACTTT
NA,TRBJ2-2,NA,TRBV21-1,CASSMLTGGRGPGELFF,TGTGCCAGCAGCATGCTAACAGGGGGCCGAGGGCCCGGGGAGCTGTTTTTT
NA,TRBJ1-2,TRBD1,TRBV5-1,CASSPRDRETYGYTF,TGCGCCAGCAGCCCCCGGGACAGGGAGACCTATGGCTACACCTTC
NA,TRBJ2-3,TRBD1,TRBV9,CASSSTGTALDTQYF,TGTGCCAGCAGCTCCACCGGGACAGCTTTAGATACGCAGTATTTT
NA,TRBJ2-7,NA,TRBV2,CASSETLDEYF,TGTGCCAGCAGCGAGACCCTGGATGAGTACTTC
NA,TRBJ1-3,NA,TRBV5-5,CASSQTGPGNTIYF,TGTGCCAGCAGCCAGACAGGACCTGGAAACACCATATATTTT
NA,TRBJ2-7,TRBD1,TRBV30,CAWSVMGTGNEQYF,TGTGCCTGGAGTGTAATGGGGACAGGGAACGAGCAGTACTTC
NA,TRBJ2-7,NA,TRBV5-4,CASSLYLRPYEQYF,TGTGCCAGCAGCTTGTATCTAAGGCCTTACGAGCAGTACTTC
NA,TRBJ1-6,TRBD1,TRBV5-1,CASSSSGQKNSPLHF,TGCGCCAGCAGCTCCTCGGGACAGAAAAATTCACCCCTCCACTTT
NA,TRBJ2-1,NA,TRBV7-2,CASSLAIGVSYNEQFF,TGTGCCAGCAGCTTAGCGATCGGGGTTTCCTACAATGAGCAGTTCTTC
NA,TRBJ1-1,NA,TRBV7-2,CASSLGGWGNTEAFF,TGTGCCAGCAGCTTGGGTGGTTGGGGGAACACTGAAGCTTTCTTT
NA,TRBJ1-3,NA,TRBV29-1,CSVVAGMSGNTIYF,TGCAGCGTTGTGGCCGGGATGTCTGGAAACACCATATATTTT
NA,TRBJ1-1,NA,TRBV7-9,CASSLDRPTEAFF,TGTGCCAGCAGCCTGGACAGACCGACTGAAGCTTTCTTT
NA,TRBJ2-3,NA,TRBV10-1,CASSGPETDTQYF,TGCGCCAGCAGCGGGCCTGAGACAGATACGCAGTATTTT
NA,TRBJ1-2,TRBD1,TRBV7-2,CASSLQGARGYTF,TGTGCCAGCAGCCTCCAGGGGGCACGGGGCTACACCTTC
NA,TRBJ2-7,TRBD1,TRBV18,CASSPRTGGDEQYF,TGTGCCAGCTCACCACGGACAGGGGGCGACGAGCAGTACTTC
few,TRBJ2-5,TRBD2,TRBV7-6,CASSLPVAGHDETQYF,TGTGCCAGCAGCTTACCGGTAGCGGGACATGACGAGACCCAGTACTTC
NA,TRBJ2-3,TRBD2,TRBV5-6,CASSFRAGGLIDTQYF,TGTGCCAGCAGCTTTAGAGCGGGGGGGCTAATAGATACGCAGTATTTT
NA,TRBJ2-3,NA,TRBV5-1,CASSFGLYTDTQYF,TGCGCCAGCAGCTTCGGACTATACACAGATACGCAGTATTTT
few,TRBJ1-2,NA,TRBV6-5,CASTNGRKANYGYTF,TGTGCCAGCACCAATGGGCGGAAAGCTAACTATGGCTACACCTTC
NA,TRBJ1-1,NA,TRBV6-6,CASNELGWNTEAFF,TGTGCCAGCAATGAGCTCGGGTGGAACACTGAAGCTTTCTTT
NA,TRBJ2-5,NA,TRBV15,CATSRDRRWAQYF,TGTGCCACCAGCAGAGATCGTCGTTGGGCCCAGTACTTC
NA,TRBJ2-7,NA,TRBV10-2,CASKKTGTQTYEQYF,TGCGCCAGCAAGAAAACCGGGACGCAAACCTACGAGCAGTACTTC
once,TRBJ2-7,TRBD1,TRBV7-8,CASSRRDSSYEQYF,TGTGCCAGCAGCCGCCGGGACAGCTCCTACGAGCAGTACTTC
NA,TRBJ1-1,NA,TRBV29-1,CSAGLPGEAFF,TGCAGCGCGGGTCTACCTGGGGAAGCTTTCTTT
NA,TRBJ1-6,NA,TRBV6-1,CASGKGDLTGSPLHF,TGTGCCAGCGGTAAAGGAGATCTAACAGGCTCACCCCTCCACTTT
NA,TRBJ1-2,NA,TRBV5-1,CASSFSPGLVGYTF,TGCGCCAGCAGCTTCAGTCCAGGGTTGGTTGGCTACACCTTC
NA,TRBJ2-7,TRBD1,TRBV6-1,CASSKQGDGSYEQYF,TGTGCCAGCAGCAAACAGGGGGACGGATCCTACGAGCAGTACTTC
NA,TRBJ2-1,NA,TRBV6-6,CASSQYNEQFF,TGTGCCAGCAGTCAGTACAATGAGCAGTTCTTC
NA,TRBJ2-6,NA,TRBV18,CASSQSGANVLTF,TGTGCCAGCTCACAATCAGGGGCCAACGTCCTGACTTTC
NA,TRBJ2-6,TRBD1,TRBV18,CASSPNGQGAPGANVLTF,TGTGCCAGCTCCCCAAATGGACAGGGGGCCCCTGGGGCCAACGTCCTGACTTTC
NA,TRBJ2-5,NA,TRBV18,CASSPPSKQETQYF,TGTGCCAGCTCACCACCATCCAAACAAGAGACCCAGTACTTC
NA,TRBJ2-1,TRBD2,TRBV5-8,CASSPPRRVSGALEQFF,TGTGCCAGCAGCCCCCCGCGGCGGGTTAGCGGGGCTTTGGAGCAGTTCTTC